The rows below give T cell receptor beta chains drawn from one sample of a study of vaccination effects on CD4 cells after COVID-19. Their specific antigens are unknown. The protocol was immunoSEQ multiplex PCR, while the TCRdb copy is restricted to in-frame clones and leaves out a portion. The sample has tens of thousands of clones, roughly three quarters seen once. This specimen consisted of CD4+ T cells from PBMCs cultured with HCoV-NL63 spike peptides, obtained before COVID-19 vaccination. Source of these receptors: a human donor who received a COVID-19 vaccine. CDR3s include the opening cysteine and the closing phenylalanine or tryptophan. The D gene is left open where the match is weak. Expanded clones get a size class; other rows say once, few or many, or leave the size out.

CDR3 DNA	CDR3 protein	V gene	D gene	J gene	clone size
TGTGCCAGCAGCTTAGCGCTGGGAAGACGGGACAGTTATTCACCCCTCCACTTT	CASSLALGRRDSYSPLHF	TRBV7-9	TRBD1	TRBJ1-6	few
TGTGCCAGCAGCCCCTACCCCAATCAGCCCCAGCATTTT	CASSPYPNQPQHF	TRBV7-9	NA	TRBJ1-5	NA
TGCGCCAGCGGTCCGGGAGCTGCCAACACCGGGGAGCTGTTTTTT	CASGPGAANTGELFF	TRBV5-1	NA	TRBJ2-2	NA
TGTGCTAGTGGGACAGGGGATCAGCCCCAGCATTTT	CASGTGDQPQHF	TRBV12-5	TRBD1	TRBJ1-5	NA
TGTGCCAGCAGCCAGCCTACGGGACAGGGAACAGATACGCAGTATTTT	CASSQPTGQGTDTQYF	TRBV6-6	TRBD1	TRBJ2-3	NA
TGTGCCAGCAGTTTAAGTGAGACCCAGTACTTC	CASSLSETQYF	TRBV12-3/TRBV12-4	NA	TRBJ2-5	NA
TGTGCCAGCAGACGAGGCAGGATGGACGGAAATTCACCCCTCCACTTT	CASRRGRMDGNSPLHF	TRBV27	NA	TRBJ1-6	once
TGTGCCAGCAGTAGTACAGGGATTGGCACTGAAGCTTTCTTT	CASSSTGIGTEAFF	TRBV2	NA	TRBJ1-1	NA
TGTGCCAGCAGCGACGAGACAGCAATCTCGGAGCTGTTTTTT	CASSDETAISELFF	TRBV6-2/TRBV6-3	NA	TRBJ2-2	few
TGTGCCAGCAGTGAAGGCCAGGGACTCAGAAACACAGATACGCAGTATTTT	CASSEGQGLRNTDTQYF	TRBV2	NA	TRBJ2-3	NA
TGTGCCAGCGGAAGGAACCGACCGGGGGGGCGGGGAGATACGCAGTATTTT	CASGRNRPGGRGDTQYF	TRBV2	TRBD2	TRBJ2-3	NA
TGTGCCAGTAGTATGACAGCCGGAAACATTCAGTACTTC	CASSMTAGNIQYF	TRBV19	NA	TRBJ2-4	NA
TGTGCCAGTAGTCGAACGAACTGGGGGGGGGAGAATCAGCCCCAGCATTTT	CASSRTNWGGENQPQHF	TRBV19	NA	TRBJ1-5	NA
TGTGCCACCAGTGATCACAGGGGCTCGAACACTGAAGCTTTCTTT	CATSDHRGSNTEAFF	TRBV24-1	TRBD1	TRBJ1-1	once
TGTGCCAGTAGGCCAGGGGGCTCGGGCACTGAAGCTTTCTTT	CASRPGGSGTEAFF	TRBV19	TRBD1	TRBJ1-1	NA
TGTGCCAGCACCGGACAGGGGGGTTATAATTCACCCCTCCACTTT	CASTGQGGYNSPLHF	TRBV2	TRBD1	TRBJ1-6	once
TGTGCCAGCAGCCCTATAGGGGTAGAGACCCAGTACTTC	CASSPIGVETQYF	TRBV3-1/TRBV3-2	NA	TRBJ2-5	NA
TGTGCCAGTGGGGGACCAAGGGAGGCCGACACCGGGGAGCTGTTTTTT	CASGGPREADTGELFF	TRBV19	NA	TRBJ2-2	NA
TGCGCCAGCAGTCAATCCCAAGGTTACACCATATATTTT	CASSQSQGYTIYF	TRBV23-1	NA	TRBJ1-3	NA
TGCGCCAGCAGCGTCAACGGGCGACAAGAGACCCAGTACTTC	CASSVNGRQETQYF	TRBV4-1	NA	TRBJ2-5	few
TGTGCCAGCAGCTTGTCCGGGGGCCGTAGTGAGACCCAGTACTTC	CASSLSGGRSETQYF	TRBV5-4	NA	TRBJ2-5	NA
TGTGCCAGCAGCTCCCTGGGGTCACCCCTCCACTTT	CASSSLGSPLHF	TRBV7-9	NA	TRBJ1-6	NA
TGTGCCATCAGTGAGCCTGGGACAGGGCGAAACTATGGCTACACCTTC	CAISEPGTGRNYGYTF	TRBV10-3	TRBD1	TRBJ1-2	NA
TGCGCCAGCAGCCAGCCAATTACAGGCCCTGGGAGCACAGATACGCAGTATTTT	CASSQPITGPGSTDTQYF	TRBV4-1	NA	TRBJ2-3	few
TGTGCCAGCAGCTTCAGGGTCACTGAAGCTTTCTTT	CASSFRVTEAFF	TRBV7-2	NA	TRBJ1-1	NA
TGTGCCAGCAGCCGACAGGCCGAGAATGAAAAACTGTTTTTT	CASSRQAENEKLFF	TRBV3-1/TRBV3-2	NA	TRBJ1-4	NA
TGTGCCAGCAGCGTTGACAGGGGTCTCACAGATACGCAGTATTTT	CASSVDRGLTDTQYF	TRBV6-5	TRBD1	TRBJ2-3	NA
TGTGCCAGCAGCCCCGCCACAGGGAGGTACACTGAAGCTTTCTTT	CASSPATGRYTEAFF	TRBV14	NA	TRBJ1-1	NA
TGTGCCAGTAGTAAGAACGTTGCAACTAATGAAAAACTGTTTTTT	CASSKNVATNEKLFF	TRBV19	NA	TRBJ1-4	few
TGTGCCAGCAGTCCGACAGGGTGGGGTGGCTACACCTTC	CASSPTGWGGYTF	TRBV27	TRBD1	TRBJ1-2	NA
TGTGCCAGCAGTGAACAGGGGACCGGGGAGCTGTTTTTT	CASSEQGTGELFF	TRBV6-1	NA	TRBJ2-2	NA
TGTGCCAGCAGCTTTCCCGGACAGGGGTTAACTGGAAACACCATATATTTT	CASSFPGQGLTGNTIYF	TRBV5-6	TRBD1	TRBJ1-3	NA
TGCGCCAGCAGCCAGGGGTTAAAAAGGGACAACTATGGCTACACCTTC	CASSQGLKRDNYGYTF	TRBV4-1	NA	TRBJ1-2	few
TGTGCCAGCAGATATCGGGGGTTTCAGCCCCAGCATTTT	CASRYRGFQPQHF	TRBV6-5	NA	TRBJ1-5	once
TGTGCCAGCAGCTTAGAGGGGGGGCGTGAGCAGTTCTTC	CASSLEGGREQFF	TRBV7-2	NA	TRBJ2-1	few
TGTGCCAGCAGCCAAGAACAGGGGAGTCGGGGTGGCTACACCTTC	CASSQEQGSRGGYTF	TRBV3-1/TRBV3-2	TRBD1	TRBJ1-2	few